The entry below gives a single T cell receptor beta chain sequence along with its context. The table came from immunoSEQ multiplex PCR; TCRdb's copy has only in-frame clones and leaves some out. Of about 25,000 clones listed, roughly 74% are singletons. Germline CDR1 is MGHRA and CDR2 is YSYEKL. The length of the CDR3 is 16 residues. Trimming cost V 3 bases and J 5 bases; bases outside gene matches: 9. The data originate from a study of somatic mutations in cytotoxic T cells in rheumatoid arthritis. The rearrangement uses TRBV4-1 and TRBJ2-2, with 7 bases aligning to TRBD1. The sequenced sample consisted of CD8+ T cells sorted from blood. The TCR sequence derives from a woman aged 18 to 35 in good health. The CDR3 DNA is TGCGCCAGCAGCCATCGACAGGGTCTGGGGACCGGGGAGCTGTTTTTT. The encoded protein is CASSHRQGLGTGELFF.